This entry concerns a single TCR beta chain. The data derive from a study of T cells in Graves' hyperthyroidism and ophthalmopathy. CDR1 is DFQATT, CDR2 SNEGSKA, per germline (reference sequence). The CDR3 spans 15 residues. V was pared by 0 bases and J by 5 bases, with 16 bases between. Amplified regions were TCR beta CDR3 sequences from RNA transcripts. With the HTBI primer set, the TCR CDR3 went through a first round of RT-PCR. One entry per CDR3 protein results from TCRdb running MiXCR on the multiplex PCR reads. The sample includes some 490,000 distinct CDR3 sequences, about 20% of them seen just once. It was 8 to 10 ml of fresh peripheral blood that supplied the PBMCs.

Sequences were obtained from blood. The sequence was obtained from a woman between 65 and 79 years old with Graves' ophthalmopathy. The chain employs TRBV20-1 and TRBJ2-5; D could derive from TRBD1 or TRBD2 (5 bases each). The CDR3 is CSARDLRGAGETQYF. The CDR3 DNA is TGCAGTGCTAGAGATCTCCGGGGCGCCGGGGAGACCCAGTACTTC.